What follows is one T cell receptor (beta chain) and its context. Its antigen remains unidentified. RNA transcripts served as the template for amplifying TCR beta CDR3 regions. An initial round of RT-PCR targeting the TCR CDR3 relied on the HTBI primer set. TCRdb analysed the multiplex PCR reads with MiXCR anew, one entry per CDR3 protein. This table has 500,000 to 550,000 distinct CDR3 sequences, 15% to 20% appearing once. From germline, CDR1 is SGDLS and CDR2 YYNGEE. Trimming removed 3 bases from V and 1 base from J; junction bases left unmatched: 6. CDR3 length equals 15 residues. This record belongs to a study of T cells in Graves' hyperthyroidism and ophthalmopathy. Study results and limitations: Through a model of 13 V-J features, ophthalmopathy was separated from stable hyperthyroidism.

This TCR was recovered from a man in his forties with Graves' ophthalmopathy. Sequenced material: blood. This chain connects TRBV9 to TRBJ2-5, with 7 bases aligning to TRBD1. This chain's CDR3 is CASSEGTASQETQYF. The CDR3 bases are TGTGCCAGCAGCGAGGGGACAGCCAGCCAAGAGACCCAGTACTTC.